These 9 T cell receptor beta chains came from one sample sequenced in a study of blood T cells in healthy people across ages. Combining a sample-barcoded 5' primer with a J-beta primer mix, a second PCR ran for roughly 7 to 12 cycles. TCRdb passed the 5' RACE reads through MiXCR, listing each CDR3 protein once. The sample has over 1,500,000 distinct CDR3 sequences, about 39% seen once. The sample taken for sequencing was blood. All receptors come from a human donor in good health.

This clonotype occurred a few times. This chain uses TRBV20-1 with TRBJ2-1, with D tentatively TRBD1 (6 bases). This CDR3 spans 15 amino acids. The V and J ends lost 4 bases and 6 bases respectively, with 19 bases between them. CDR1 and CDR2 from the germline V gene are DFQATT and SNEGSKA (reference sequence). CDR3 coding DNA: TGCAGTGCTATTCGCAGGGGTTTCTATCGCAATGAGCAGTTCTTC. It encodes CSAIRRGFYRNEQFF.

CDR3 sequence reads: CASSSGTTGNEQFF. The CDR3 DNA sequence: TGTGCCAGCAGCTCGGGGACCACGGGGAATGAGCAGTTCTTC. The chain employs TRBV11-1 and TRBJ2-1; TRBD1 or TRBD2 may be the D gene (5 bases each). Germline V CDR1 and CDR2: SGHAT, FQDESV (reference sequence). V was trimmed by 4 bases and J by 7 bases, leaving 14 bases between them. There are 14 residues in the CDR3.

This clonotype was seen only a few times. The chain is built from TRBV30 and TRBJ1-2; D is unclear. V lost 1 base and J 4 bases, leaving 13 bases between the germline ends. Germline V gives CDR1 GTSNPN, CDR2 SVGIG (reference sequence). This CDR3 has 14 amino acids. The CDR3 sequence: CAWSADEGIYGYTF. CDR3 DNA: TGTGCCTGGAGTGCCGACGAAGGTATCTATGGCTACACCTTC. Full variable domain (remainder filled in from reference TRBV30 and TRBJ1-2): SQTIHQWPATLVQPVGSPLSLECTVEGTSNPNLYWYRQAAGRGLQLLFYSVGIGQISSEVPQNLSASRPQDRQFILSSKKLLLSDSGFYLCAWSADEGIYGYTFGSGTRLTVV.

This clonotype has just a few counts. CDR3 DNA: TGTGCCAGCAGGAGGGACCCCACCTACGAGCAGTACTTC. Translating gives CASRRDPTYEQYF. The chain uses TRBV6-2 or TRBV6-3 and TRBJ2-7, with D perhaps matching TRBD1 or TRBD2 (5 bases each). The V end was cut by 6 bases, the J end by 2 bases, with 11 bases between. The germline V gene encodes CDR1 MNHEY and CDR2 SVGEGT. The CDR3 is made up of 13 amino acids.

This clonotype was found a few times. The V gene is TRBV12-3 or TRBV12-4, the J gene TRBJ2-5; TRBD2 might be the D (6 bases). The CDR3 is made up of 13 amino acids. Trimming cost V 6 bases and J 5 bases, with 13 bases left between them. Here the CDR3 reads CASRPNGRETQYF. The CDR3, as DNA: TGTGCCAGCAGGCCCAATGGGAGGGAGACCCAGTACTTC.

V usage is TRBV5-1 and J usage is TRBJ2-1; D is possibly TRBD1 (7 bases). Deletions cut 7 bases from V and 8 bases from J, with 16 bases between. The CDR3 loop spans 13 amino acids. Germline V CDR1 and CDR2: SGHRS, YFSETQ. In DNA, the CDR3 is TGCGCCAGCGGGGGGACAGAAGCAGATGAGCAGTTCTTC. This codes for CASGGTEADEQFF.

This rearrangement joins TRBV25-1 to TRBJ2-6; 8 nucleotides match TRBD1. This CDR3 contains 17 residues. V lost 8 bases and J lost 0; bases outside the gene matches: 9. Germline assignment: CDR1 MGHDK and CDR2 SYGVNS. CDR3 protein: CASGAGTGVSGANVLTF. CDR3 nucleotides: TGTGCCAGCGGAGCCGGGACAGGAGTCTCTGGGGCCAACGTCCTGACTTTC. The whole variable domain, filled in from reference TRBV25-1 and TRBJ2-6, reads EADIYQTPRYLVIGTGKKITLECSQTMGHDKMYWYQQDPGMELHLIHYSYGVNSTEKGDLSSESTVSRIRTEHFPLTLESARPSHTSQYLCASGAGTGVSGANVLTFGAGSRLTVL.

This clonotype was observed a few times. The V gene is TRBV29-1, the J gene TRBJ2-5; TRBD2 agrees at 7 bases. V lost 3 bases, J lost 2 bases, and 9 bases stayed unmatched. The CDR3 sequence is 15 residues long. Germline V gene lookup returns CDR1 SQVTM and CDR2 ANQGSEA. The CDR3 spells CSVEGIGRDQETQYF. Written as DNA, the CDR3 is TGCAGCGTTGAGGGAATTGGGAGGGATCAAGAGACCCAGTACTTC.

The chain couples TRBV6-1 to TRBJ2-5; D could derive from TRBD1 or TRBD2 (5 bases each). The CDR3 contains 14 residues. The germline gives CDR1 MNHNS, CDR2 SASEGT. Trimming removed 4 bases from V and 4 bases from J, with 13 bases in between. CDR3 protein: CASSVGTTGETQYF. The CDR3 nucleotides are TGTGCCAGCAGTGTAGGGACGACTGGAGAGACCCAGTACTTC.